These 26 T cell receptor beta chains came from one sample sequenced in a study of tumor-infiltrating lymphocytes in primary liver carcinoma. Total RNA (around 0.45 ug) served as template for TCR beta cDNA synthesis primed by a constant-region primer. Libraries covering TCR beta were generated through three nested multiplex PCR rounds (using a slightly modified ARM-PCR). Each of the first two PCR rounds ran nine to ten cycles with TRBV1-TRBV30 forward and C-beta reverse primers. TCRdb used MiXCR to reprocess the multiplex PCR reads, holding one entry per CDR3 protein. This sample has approximately 40,000 distinct CDR3 sequences, with over 65% found just once. The study co-extracted DNA and RNA from around 18-30 mg of unsorted bulk tissue. Specimen: liver tumor tissue from sampling region 4. As for subset: tumor region T4, right-lateral pole. Receptor source: a man in his forties with primary liver carcinoma and hepatitis B virus infection.

As regards this clonotype: A read error is likely, as this CDR3 ends without the conserved phenylalanine or tryptophan. The chain is built from TRBV5-4 and TRBJ2-7; the match to TRBD1 covers 9 bases. The CDR3 is 15 amino acids. The V gene's germline CDR1 is SGHNT and CDR2 YYREEE (reference sequence). This CDR3 is CDSSSTGTGINEQYL. Here the CDR3 DNA reads TGTGACAGCAGCTCAACCGGGACAGGGATCAACGAGCAGTACCTC.

The sample holds many counts of this clonotype. The chain combines TRBV28 with TRBJ1-2, with a weak D call TRBD1 (5 bases). The CDR3 has 13 residues. CDR1 and CDR2 from the germline V gene are MDHEN and SYDVKM. Trimming pared 8 bases from V and 4 bases from J, leaving 14 bases between. The DNA of the CDR3 is TGTGCCAGCTCACCGGCCGACAGCTATGGCTACACCTTC. Encoded protein: CASSPADSYGYTF.

As concerns this clonotype: Relative to the germline gene, one junction end is altered; a read error may explain this. The chain combines TRBV11-2 with TRBJ2-6; D perhaps matches TRBD2 (6 bases). This CDR3 has 21 residues. The germline gives CDR1 SGHAT, CDR2 FQNNGV. The CDR3 sequence is CARSMGGDRGISLSRANVLTF. CDR3 coding DNA: TGTGCCAGAAGCATGGGGGGAGATAGGGGCATTTCCCTCTCTAGGGCCAACGTCCTGACTTTC.

This chain connects TRBV7-9 to TRBJ2-7; D gene unclear. Germline loops: CDR1 SEHNR, CDR2 FQNEAQ (reference sequence). Trimming removed 3 bases at V and 5 bases at J, with 14 bases between. The CDR3 spans 14 residues. CDR3 DNA: TGTGCCAGCAGCTTCGGCTTACTCCCCCACGAGCAGTACTTC. Residues: CASSFGLLPHEQYF.

The CDR3 DNA follows: TGCAGCGTTGACGAGAGGGGGGAATCCACCAACGAGCAGTACTTC. This codes for CSVDERGESTNEQYF. The V call is TRBV29-1, the J call TRBJ2-7; D may match TRBD1 or TRBD2 (6 bases each). Germline V lookup: CDR1 SQVTM, CDR2 ANQGSEA. CDR3 length equals 15 residues. Trimming stripped 3 bases from V and 5 bases from J, with 20 bases between.

Turning to this clonotype: This CDR3 is missing its conserved last phenylalanine or tryptophan, likely due to a read error. The V gene is TRBV5-1, the J gene TRBJ2-3; no firm D call. Germline V gene data show CDR1 as SGHRS and CDR2 as YFSETQ. This CDR3 comprises 15 residues. The CDR3 loop is CASSLASASTDTQYS. CDR3 DNA sequence: TGCGCCAGCAGTTTGGCCAGCGCCAGCACAGATACGCAGTATTCT.

Comments on this clonotype: This likely comes from a read error, as the CDR3 has no conserved phenylalanine or tryptophan at its end. Because the CDR3's place on the DNA is in doubt, the DNA is left out and the CDR3 is given as listed by TCRdb. The chain combines TRBV30 with TRBJ1-5. The CDR3 sequence runs 13 residues, both termini included. The V gene's germline CDR1 is GTSNPN and CDR2 SVGIG (reference sequence). The chain's CDR3 is CAWSVEGSQPLHL.

Comment on this clonotype: Without the conserved terminal phenylalanine or tryptophan, this CDR3 likely stems from a read error. V usage is TRBV7-9 and J usage is TRBJ2-7; D call uncertain. Trimming took 5 bases from V and 2 from J, leaving 13 bases between them. The CDR3 contains 14 residues. Germline V CDR1 and CDR2: SEHNR, FQNEAQ (reference sequence). The CDR3 protein is CASSLDLLPYEQYL. The CDR3 DNA sequence: TGTGCCAGCAGCCTCGACTTACTCCCCTACGAGCAGTACCTC.

The genes are TRBV5-8 and TRBJ2-3; D is possibly TRBD1 (5 bases). Per the germline V gene, CDR1 is SGHTS and CDR2 is YDEGEE. Trimming took off 10 bases at V and 7 bases at J, with 16 bases between the two ends. This CDR3 contains 12 residues. CDR3 DNA: TGTGCCCTCTCGCACAGGTCGCATACGCAGTATTTT. Its translation: CALSHRSHTQYF.

This clonotype rates as medium-sized. This chain uses TRBV4-2 with TRBJ2-5, with 8 positions matching TRBD2. Germline lookup yields CDR1 LGHNA and CDR2 YNFKEQ. This CDR3 is 16 amino acids long. J was trimmed by 2 bases and V by 1 base; bases with no gene match: 6. The CDR3 coding sequence is TGTGCCAGCAGCCAAGCGTCTAGCGGGTTTCAAGAGACCCAGTACTTC. It translates to CASSQASSGFQETQYF.

The chain employs TRBV6-1 and TRBJ1-1; D gene uncertain. This CDR3 contains 13 residues. V was shortened by 9 bases and J by 7 bases, with 18 bases between the two germline ends. Germline loops: CDR1 MNHNS, CDR2 SASEGT. The CDR3 reads CARRSPGKLEAFF. CDR3 coding DNA: TGTGCCAGGAGATCACCGGGAAAACTTGAAGCTTTCTTT.

The chain is built from TRBV10-3 and TRBJ2-7; D may match TRBD1 or TRBD2 (5 bases each). This CDR3 contains 18 residues. V lost 10 bases to trimming and J lost 6 bases, with 34 bases between them. Germline V gene data show CDR1 as ENHRY and CDR2 as SYGVKD. The CDR3 loop reads CATRAPTGSSLTSGEQYF. CDR3 nucleotide sequence: TGTGCCACCAGGGCTCCCACCGGGTCTAGCCTTACGTCTGGCGAGCAGTACTTC.

Regarding this clonotype: A much bigger clone sits one base away, suggesting this may be a read error. V gene TRBV20-1 combines with J gene TRBJ1-2; D unresolved. The CDR3 sequence is 13 residues long. V shed 7 bases and J shed 4 bases, with 16 bases lying between them. Germline assignment: CDR1 DFQATT and CDR2 SNEGSKA (reference sequence). The CDR3 DNA reads TGCAGTGTTGGAGGGCCAGCGGGCTATGGCTACACCTTC. It is translated as CSVGGPAGYGYTF.

A note on this clonotype: One junction end disagrees with the germline gene, perhaps due to a read error. The rearrangement uses TRBV11-1 and TRBJ2-4; the match to TRBD2 covers 11 bases. This CDR3 region has 17 residues. Germline V gene lookup returns CDR1 SGHAT and CDR2 FQDESV (reference sequence). The CDR3 sequence is CVSSFPGTSGIKYIQYF. CDR3 DNA: TGTGTCAGCAGCTTTCCCGGGACTAGCGGAATCAAATACATTCAGTACTTC.

Concerning this clonotype: As the CDR3 is not closed by the conserved phenylalanine or tryptophan, this likely results from a read error. This chain joins TRBV29-1 and TRBJ2-7; the D gene is possibly TRBD1 (5 bases). There are 12 residues in the CDR3. In germline, CDR1 is SQVTM, CDR2 ANQGSEA. V shed 6 bases and J shed 3 bases, with 12 bases lying between them. This CDR3 is CSVTPGNYEQYL. In DNA form, the CDR3 reads TGCAGCGTGACCCCAGGGAACTACGAGCAGTACTTA.

This clonotype has only a few counts. An end of the junction does not agree with germline; a read error may underlie this. The gene calls are TRBV29-1 and TRBJ2-7; tentatively, D is TRBD1 or TRBD2 (5 bases each). This CDR3 has 16 residues. The germline gives CDR1 SQVTM, CDR2 ANQGSEA. The DNA for the CDR3 is TGTAGCGCCATTACATCTGGGACCGGCACTCCCTATGAACAGTACTTC. Amino acids: CSAITSGTGTPYEQYF.

Details on this clonotype: One junction end does not reproduce the germline sequence, and a read error may be involved. The genes are TRBV4-3 and TRBJ2-1; D remains unclear. CDR1 is LGHNA and CDR2 is YSLEER in the germline V gene. This CDR3 spans 16 amino acids. This chain's CDR3 is CASSQFLPPAVNEQFF. The CDR3 DNA sequence: TGCGCCAGCAGCCAATTCCTCCCCCCGGCGGTCAATGAACAGTTCTTC.

The gene calls are TRBV4-3 and TRBJ2-7; D not certain. This CDR3 has 16 residues. Trimming left V 0 bases short and J 5 bases short, with 17 bases between. Germline loops: CDR1 LGHNA, CDR2 YSLEER. In DNA, the CDR3 is TGCGCCAGCAGCCAAGATTTAAGTCTTGCGAAAAACGAGCAGTACTTC. Its protein product is CASSQDLSLAKNEQYF.

This clonotype showed up many times. CDR3 region: CASSTRGQRASTDTQYF. CDR3 bases: TGTGCCAGTAGTACCAGGGGACAGAGGGCTAGCACAGATACGCAGTATTTT. The chain is built from TRBV19 and TRBJ2-3; the match to TRBD1 covers 7 bases. Germline V lookup: CDR1 LNHDA, CDR2 SQIVND (reference sequence). V trimming: 4 bases; J trimming: 0 bases; junction bases outside the gene matches: 10. The CDR3 is 17 residues long.

Worth noting for this clonotype: One end of the junction varies from germline; a read error may be responsible. The J gene is TRBJ2-7, the V gene TRBV7-9; D gene ambiguous. Germline values: CDR1 SEHNR, CDR2 FQNEAQ (reference sequence). There are 14 residues in the CDR3. CDR3 region: CASSFDLLPYEQHF. The CDR3, as DNA: TGTGCCAGCAGTTTCGACTTACTCCCCTACGAGCAGCACTTC.

There are a few counts of this clonotype. With a much larger clone just one base away, this may be a read error. The chain joins TRBV6-6 to TRBJ1-2; D gene ambiguous. Germline loops: CDR1 MNHNY, CDR2 SVGAGI (reference sequence). The CDR3 runs to 16 residues. The CDR3 DNA reads as TGTGTCAGCAGCGAAGGTCCGGCCGGAGGAGGATATGGCTACAGCTTC. Its protein is CVSSEGPAGGGYGYSF.

Worth noting for this clonotype: The junction does not match germline at one end; this may be a read error. CDR3 loop: CNATNVAGEVQETQYF. For the CDR3, the DNA is TGCAATGCTACCAACGTAGCGGGAGAAGTACAAGAGACCCAGTACTTC. V is TRBV20-1 and J is TRBJ2-5, with TRBD2 matching 9 bases. The CDR3 has 16 amino acids. CDR1 and CDR2 from the germline V gene are DFQATT and SNEGSKA (reference sequence).

To note about this clonotype: A much larger clone is a single base away; this may be a read error. V is TRBV9 and J is TRBJ2-2; 11 nucleotides agree with TRBD1. The CDR3 sequence is 15 residues long. V trimming: 6 bases; J trimming: 6 bases; junction bases outside the gene matches: 7. The germline CDR1 and CDR2 sequences are SGDLS and YYNGEE. This CDR3 reads CASNRTGGAAGELFF. CDR3 DNA sequence: TGTGCCAGCAACCGGACAGGGGGCGCTGCCGGGGAGCTGTTTTTT.

For this clonotype: An end of the junction differs from the germline gene, which may be a read error. The chain links TRBV7-9 to TRBJ2-2; 8 bases fit TRBD1. CDR1 and CDR2 from the germline V gene are SEHNR and FQNEAQ (reference sequence). This CDR3 has 15 amino acids. DNA for the CDR3: TGTGGCAGCGGACCGGGACAGGCGAGGACCGGGGAGCTGTTTTTT. Its protein product is CGSGPGQARTGELFF. Using reference TRBV7-9 and TRBJ2-2 for the parts outside the CDR3, the full variable domain is DTGVSQNPRHKITKRGQNVTFRCDPISEHNRLYWYRQTLGQGPEFLTYFQNEAQLEKSRLLSDRFSAERPKGSFSTLEIQRTEQGDSAMYLCGSGPGQARTGELFFGEGSRLTVL.

In regard to this clonotype: Germline and junction disagree at one end, which may indicate a read error. CDR3 sequence: CSVAGVDKRSTYTQYF. In nucleotides, the CDR3 is TGCAGCGTCGCTGGAGTGGACAAACGTAGCACATATACGCAATATTTT. J is TRBJ2-3 and V is TRBV29-1; weak D call: TRBD1 (5 bases). Per germline, CDR1 SQVTM and CDR2 ANQGSEA. CDR3 size: 16 residues.

V gene TRBV6-6 combines with J gene TRBJ2-7; D might be TRBD1 or TRBD2, each matching 6 bases. V lost 10 bases and J lost 5, with 27 bases in between. The CDR3 totals 16 residues. CDR1 is MNHNY and CDR2 is SVGAGI in the germline V gene (reference sequence). CDR3 nucleotide sequence: TGTGCCAACAGGTACGGGTTGGGGGGCCTAGGCGACGAGCAGTACTTC. This translates into CANRYGLGGLGDEQYF.